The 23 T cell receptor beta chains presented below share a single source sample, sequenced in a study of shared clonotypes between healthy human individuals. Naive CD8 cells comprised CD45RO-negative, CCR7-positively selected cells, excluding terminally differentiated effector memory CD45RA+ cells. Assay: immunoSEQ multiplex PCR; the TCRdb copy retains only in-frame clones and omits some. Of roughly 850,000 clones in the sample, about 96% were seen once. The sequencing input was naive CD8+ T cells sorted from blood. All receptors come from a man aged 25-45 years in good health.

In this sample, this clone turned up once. CDR3 sequence reads: CASSSIQVGGTEAFF. CDR3 in DNA: TGTGCCAGCAGCTCAATACAGGTGGGCGGCACTGAAGCTTTCTTT. This chain links TRBV5-6 with TRBJ1-1, with a weak D call TRBD1 (5 bases). Germline CDR1 is SGHDT and CDR2 is YYEEEE. CDR3 length equals 15 residues. Trimming removed 3 bases from V and 4 bases from J, with 16 bases in between.

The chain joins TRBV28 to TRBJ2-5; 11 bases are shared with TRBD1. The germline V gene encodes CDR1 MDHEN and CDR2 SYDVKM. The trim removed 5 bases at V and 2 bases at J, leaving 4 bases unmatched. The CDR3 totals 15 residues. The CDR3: CASSDRDRGQETQYF. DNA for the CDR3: TGTGCCAGCAGTGACCGGGACAGGGGGCAAGAGACCCAGTACTTC.

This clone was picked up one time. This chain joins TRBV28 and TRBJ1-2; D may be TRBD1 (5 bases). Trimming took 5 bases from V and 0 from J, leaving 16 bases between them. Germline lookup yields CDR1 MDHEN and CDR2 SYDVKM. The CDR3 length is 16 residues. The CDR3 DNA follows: TGTGCCAGCAGTGCTCCCTATGGGGCAACTAACTATGGCTACACCTTC. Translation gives CASSAPYGATNYGYTF.

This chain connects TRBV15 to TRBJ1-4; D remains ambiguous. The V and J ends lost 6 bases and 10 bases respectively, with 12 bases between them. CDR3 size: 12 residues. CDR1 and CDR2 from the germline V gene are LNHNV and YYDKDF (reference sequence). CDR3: CATRPRGGKLFF. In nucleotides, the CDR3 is TGTGCCACCAGACCACGGGGAGGAAAACTGTTTTTT.

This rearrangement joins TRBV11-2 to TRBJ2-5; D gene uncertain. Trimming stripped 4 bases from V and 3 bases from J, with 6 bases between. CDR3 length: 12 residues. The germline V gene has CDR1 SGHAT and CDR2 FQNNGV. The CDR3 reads CASSSVEETQYF. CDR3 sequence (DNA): TGTGCCAGCAGCTCAGTAGAAGAGACCCAGTACTTC.

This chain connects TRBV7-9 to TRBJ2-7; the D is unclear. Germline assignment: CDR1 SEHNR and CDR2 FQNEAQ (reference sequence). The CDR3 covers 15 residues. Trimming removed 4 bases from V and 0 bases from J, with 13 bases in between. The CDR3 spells CASSSGTADSYEQYF. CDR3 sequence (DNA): TGTGCCAGCAGCTCCGGCACGGCAGACTCCTACGAGCAGTACTTC.

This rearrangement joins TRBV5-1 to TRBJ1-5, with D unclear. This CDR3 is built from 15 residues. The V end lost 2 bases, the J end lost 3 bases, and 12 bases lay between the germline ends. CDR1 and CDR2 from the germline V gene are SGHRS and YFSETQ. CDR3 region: CASSFEDPHNQPQHF. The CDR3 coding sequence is TGCGCCAGCAGCTTCGAGGACCCCCACAATCAGCCCCAGCATTTT.

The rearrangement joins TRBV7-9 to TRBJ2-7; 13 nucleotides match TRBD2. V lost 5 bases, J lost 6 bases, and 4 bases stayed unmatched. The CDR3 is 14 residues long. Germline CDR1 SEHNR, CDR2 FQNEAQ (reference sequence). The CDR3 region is CASSPGLAGVEQYF. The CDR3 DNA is TGTGCCAGCAGCCCTGGACTAGCGGGAGTCGAGCAGTACTTC.

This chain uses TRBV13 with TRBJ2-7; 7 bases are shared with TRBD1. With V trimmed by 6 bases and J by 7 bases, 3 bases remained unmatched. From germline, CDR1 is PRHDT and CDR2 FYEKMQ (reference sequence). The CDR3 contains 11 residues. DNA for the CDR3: TGTGCCAGCAGTTTGACAGGGGAGCAGTACTTC. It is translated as CASSLTGEQYF. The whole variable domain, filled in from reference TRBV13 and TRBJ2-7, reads AAGVIQSPRHLIKEKRETATLKCYPIPRHDTVYWYQQGPGQDPQFLISFYEKMQSDKGSIPDRFSAQQFSDYHSELNMSSLELGDSALYFCASSLTGEQYFGPGTRLTVT.

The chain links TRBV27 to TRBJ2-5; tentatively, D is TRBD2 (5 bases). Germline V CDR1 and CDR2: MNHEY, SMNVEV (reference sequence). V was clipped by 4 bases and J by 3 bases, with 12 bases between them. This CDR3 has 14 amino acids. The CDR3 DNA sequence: TGTGCCAGCAGTTCACTCGGGCGGGAAGAGACCCAGTACTTC. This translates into CASSSLGREETQYF.

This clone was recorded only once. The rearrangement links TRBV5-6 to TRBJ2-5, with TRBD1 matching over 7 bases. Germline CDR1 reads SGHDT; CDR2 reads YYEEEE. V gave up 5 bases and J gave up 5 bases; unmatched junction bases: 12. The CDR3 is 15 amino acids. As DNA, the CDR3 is TGTGCCAGCAGTTACAAACCGGGACAGCGGGAGACCCAGTACTTC. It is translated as CASSYKPGQRETQYF.

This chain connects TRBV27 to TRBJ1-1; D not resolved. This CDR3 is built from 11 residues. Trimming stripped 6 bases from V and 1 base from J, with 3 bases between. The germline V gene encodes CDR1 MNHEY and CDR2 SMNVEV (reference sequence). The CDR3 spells CASRKNTEAFF. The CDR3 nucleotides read TGTGCCAGCAGGAAGAACACTGAAGCTTTCTTT.

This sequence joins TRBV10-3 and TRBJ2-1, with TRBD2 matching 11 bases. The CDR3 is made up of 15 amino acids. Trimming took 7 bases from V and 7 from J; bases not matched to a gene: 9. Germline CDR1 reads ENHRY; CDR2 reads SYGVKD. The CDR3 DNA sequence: TGTGCCATCACCGTGACTAGCGGGATTAGGAATGAGCAGTTCTTC. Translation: CAITVTSGIRNEQFF.

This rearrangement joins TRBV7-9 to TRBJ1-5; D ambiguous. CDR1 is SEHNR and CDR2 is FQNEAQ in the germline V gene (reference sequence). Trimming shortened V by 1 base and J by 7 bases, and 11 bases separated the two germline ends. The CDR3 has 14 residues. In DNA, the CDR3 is TGTGCCAGCAGCTTAGGAGGGTCTAGGCAGCCCCAGCATTTT. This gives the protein CASSLGGSRQPQHF.

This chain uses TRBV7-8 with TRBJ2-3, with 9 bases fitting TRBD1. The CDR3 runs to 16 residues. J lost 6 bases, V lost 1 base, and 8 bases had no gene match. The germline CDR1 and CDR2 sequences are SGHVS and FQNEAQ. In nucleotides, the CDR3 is TGTGCCAGCAGCTTAGTGGTGACAGGGGGGTGGGATACGCAGTATTTT. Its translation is CASSLVVTGGWDTQYF.

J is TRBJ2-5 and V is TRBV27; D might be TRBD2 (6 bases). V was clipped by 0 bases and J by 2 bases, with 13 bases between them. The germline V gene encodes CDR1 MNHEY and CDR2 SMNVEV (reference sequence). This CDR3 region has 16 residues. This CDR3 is CASSLSSGSRQETQYF. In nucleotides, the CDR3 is TGTGCCAGCAGTTTATCGTCCGGGAGCAGACAAGAGACCCAGTACTTC.

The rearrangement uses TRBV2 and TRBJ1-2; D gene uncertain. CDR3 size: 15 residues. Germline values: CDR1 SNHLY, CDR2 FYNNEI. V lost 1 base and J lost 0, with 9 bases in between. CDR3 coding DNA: TGTGCCAGCAGTGAAGGGACTTACGCTAACTATGGCTACACCTTC. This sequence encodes CASSEGTYANYGYTF.

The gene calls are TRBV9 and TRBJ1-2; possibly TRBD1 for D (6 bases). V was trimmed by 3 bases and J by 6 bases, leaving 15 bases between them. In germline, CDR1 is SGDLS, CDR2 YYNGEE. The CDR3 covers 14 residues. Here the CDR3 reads CASSADSASHGYTF. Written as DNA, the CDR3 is TGTGCCAGCAGCGCGGACAGCGCTTCTCATGGCTACACCTTC. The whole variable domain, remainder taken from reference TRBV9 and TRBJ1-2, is DSGVTQTPKHLITATGQRVTLRCSPRSGDLSVYWYQQSLDQGLQFLIQYYNGEERAKGNILERFSAQQFPDLHSELNLSSLELGDSALYFCASSADSASHGYTFGSGTRLTVV.

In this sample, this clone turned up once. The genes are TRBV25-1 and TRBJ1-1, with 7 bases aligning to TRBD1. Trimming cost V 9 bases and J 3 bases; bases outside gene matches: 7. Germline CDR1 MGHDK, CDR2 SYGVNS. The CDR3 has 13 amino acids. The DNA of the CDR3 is TGTGCCAGTACCCCCGACAGGGACACTGAAGCTTTCTTT. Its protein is CASTPDRDTEAFF.

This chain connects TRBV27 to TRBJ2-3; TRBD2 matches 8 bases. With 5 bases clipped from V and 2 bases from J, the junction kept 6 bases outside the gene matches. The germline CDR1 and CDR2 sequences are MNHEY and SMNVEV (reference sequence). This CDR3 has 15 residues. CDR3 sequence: CASSPELAVTDTQYF. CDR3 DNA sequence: TGTGCCAGCAGTCCTGAACTAGCGGTCACAGATACGCAGTATTTT.

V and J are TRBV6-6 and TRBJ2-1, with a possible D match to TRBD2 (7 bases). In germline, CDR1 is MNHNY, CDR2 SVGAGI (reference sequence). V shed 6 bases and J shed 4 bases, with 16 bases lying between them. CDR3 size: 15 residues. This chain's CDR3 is CASRPRGRLYNEQFF. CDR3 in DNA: TGTGCCAGCAGACCGCGGGGGCGCCTTTACAATGAGCAGTTCTTC.

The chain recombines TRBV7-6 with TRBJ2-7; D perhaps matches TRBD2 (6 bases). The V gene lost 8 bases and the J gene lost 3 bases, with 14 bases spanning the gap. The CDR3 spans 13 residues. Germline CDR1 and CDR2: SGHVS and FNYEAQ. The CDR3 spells CASSEGVGYEQYF. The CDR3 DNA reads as TGTGCCAGCTCGGAGGGAGTTGGCTACGAGCAGTACTTC.

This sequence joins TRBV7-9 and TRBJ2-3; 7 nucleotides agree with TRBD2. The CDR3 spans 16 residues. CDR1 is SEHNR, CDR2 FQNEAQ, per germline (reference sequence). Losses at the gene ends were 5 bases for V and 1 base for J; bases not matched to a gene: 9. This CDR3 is CASSPPSAGGTDTQYF. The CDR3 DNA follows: TGTGCCAGCAGCCCCCCCTCGGCGGGAGGCACAGATACGCAGTATTTT.